This T cell receptor beta chain was obtained from a study of cytomegalovirus exposure and HLA in healthy donors. CDR3 length equals 13 residues. The V and J ends lost 0 bases and 3 bases respectively, with 3 bases between them. Germline V lookup: CDR1 SGHAT, CDR2 FQNNGV. This clone showed up just once. Its target is not known. Findings and limits, study-wide: Most TCR beta V segments were productive about 87% or about 30% of the time in an earlier analysis. Later analysis demonstrated an association between a missense DCLRE1C variant and TCR beta V- and J-gene trimming. Later on, an analysis showed TCR association rates differing by HLA locus, with DRB1 the most and HLA-C the fewest.

The PCR used 60 Vbeta and 13 Jbeta primers. Produced via immunoSEQ multiplex PCR; TCRdb's table is partial and in-frame only. The sample records 150,000 or so clones, about 80% being singletons. The source of this sequence is a woman between 45 and 65 years old in good health and CMV-seropositive. The chain couples TRBV11-2 to TRBJ1-5; D unresolved. Sequences were obtained from PBMCs. CDR3 in DNA: TGTGCCAGCAGCTTAGACGTCAATCAGCCCCAGCATTTT. This sequence encodes CASSLDVNQPQHF.